Included here is one T cell receptor (beta chain) sequence, with context. The method was immunoSEQ multiplex PCR; TCRdb's version includes in-frame clones alone and lacks a portion of them. The sample yields over 65,000 clones, around 89% seen once. These data are taken from a study of T cell responses to AZD1222 COVID-19 vaccine. Overall study context: Researchers grouped second doses given at about 4 or about 12 weeks into one pool.

The sequence was obtained from an adult in good health. The sample was peripheral blood, taken on day 0 of AZD1222 vaccination.

CDR3 region: CASSLTGEGGTEAFF. CDR3 in DNA: TGTGCCAGCAGTTTGACAGGGGAGGGCGGCACTGAAGCTTTCTTT. The rearrangement uses TRBV27 and TRBJ1-1; 8 bases are a match to TRBD1. This CDR3 comprises 15 residues. Germline-derived CDR1 and CDR2 are MNHEY and SMNVEV (reference sequence). The ends lost 3 bases at V and 4 bases at J; junction bases unmatched: 7.